These 10 T cell receptor beta chains share one sample of origin, sequenced in a study of blood T cell repertoires in COVID-19. The repertoire was sequenced with immunoSEQ multiplex PCR; TCRdb's copy has only in-frame clones and lacks some. The table records more than 110,000 clones, about 89% of them present only once. Sequencing was done on a sample of peripheral blood. These receptors were taken from a man in his 60s with active or convalescent COVID-19.

In its sample, this clone was seen a few times. The chain employs TRBV6-5 and TRBJ2-5; 7 bases fit TRBD1. The CDR3 runs to 15 residues. Germline lookup yields CDR1 MNHEY and CDR2 SVGAGI. The V and J ends lost 6 bases and 2 bases, in that order; junction bases with no gene match: 9. The CDR3 loop reads CASSTGTATQETQYF. In DNA, the CDR3 is TGTGCCAGCAGCACCGGGACAGCTACACAAGAGACCCAGTACTTC.

The CDR3 loop reads CASSQGTGAYEQYF. CDR3 bases: TGTGCCAGCAGCCAAGGGACAGGGGCCTACGAGCAGTACTTC. The gene calls are TRBV3-1 (or the pseudogene TRBV3-2) and TRBJ2-7; the match to TRBD1 covers 9 bases. The CDR3 sequence is 14 residues long. The V gene's germline CDR1 is LGHDT and CDR2 YNNKEL (reference sequence). Trimming removed 1 base from V and 2 bases from J; junction bases left unmatched: 0.

DNA of the CDR3: TGTGCCAGCTCACCAGATATGGGACAGGGAGTTTACGAGCAGTACTTC. Translation gives CASSPDMGQGVYEQYF. The rearrangement joins TRBV18 to TRBJ2-7; TRBD1 matches at 9 bases. The CDR3 length is 16 residues. The V and J ends lost 2 bases and 4 bases, in that order; junction bases with no gene match: 9. Per the germline V gene, CDR1 is KGHSH and CDR2 is LQKENI.

The chain is built from TRBV4-2 and TRBJ1-6; TRBD1 matches 8 bases. J lost 5 bases, V lost 0 bases, and 6 bases had no gene match. This CDR3 region has 17 residues. Germline CDR1 reads LGHNA; CDR2 reads YNFKEQ. CDR3 sequence: CASSQEWQGANNSPLHF. The DNA for the CDR3 is TGTGCCAGCAGCCAAGAATGGCAGGGGGCAAATAATTCACCCCTCCACTTT.

This rearrangement joins TRBV7-9 to TRBJ1-6; perhaps TRBD1 as D (5 bases). Germline-derived CDR1 and CDR2 are SEHNR and FQNEAQ (reference sequence). V was shortened by 4 bases and J by 6 bases, with 16 bases between the two germline ends. The CDR3 is made up of 16 amino acids. The CDR3 nucleotides read TGTGCCAGCAGCTCCCGACAGAACCATTTTAATTCACCCCTCCACTTT. Protein: CASSSRQNHFNSPLHF.

CDR3 loop: CASSQDRTGGPTNIQYF. DNA for the CDR3: TGTGCCAGCAGCCAAGATAGGACGGGGGGGCCCACAAACATTCAGTACTTC. The J gene is TRBJ2-4, the V gene TRBV4-2; TRBD2 matches at 8 bases. CDR1 LGHNA and CDR2 YNFKEQ come from the germline V gene. The V gene end was trimmed by 0 bases and the J gene end by 6 bases; junction bases not matched to a gene: 10. This CDR3 is 17 amino acids long.

The chain carries TRBV5-6 and TRBJ1-2; 12 bases line up with TRBD1. The germline gives CDR1 SGHDT, CDR2 YYEEEE. The CDR3 is made up of 15 amino acids. V shed 4 bases and J 4 bases; nucleotides not matched to a gene: 5. The CDR3 is CASSPGTGGFYGYTF. In DNA, the CDR3 is TGTGCCAGCAGCCCCGGGACAGGGGGCTTCTATGGCTACACCTTC.

CDR3 nucleotides: TGTGCCAGCAGCCAAAATCCACAGGGGGCGCAAAATGAAAAACTGTTTTTT. This codes for CASSQNPQGAQNEKLFF. The V gene is TRBV4-2, the J gene TRBJ1-4; TRBD1 matches at 9 bases. After removal of 2 bases from V and 5 bases from J, the junction contained 9 bases not matched to a gene. CDR3 length: 17 residues. The germline V gene has CDR1 LGHNA and CDR2 YNFKEQ.

This clone was observed once. V gene TRBV7-3 combines with J gene TRBJ2-4; possibly TRBD1 for D (5 bases). The CDR3 covers 16 residues. Trimming stripped 5 bases from V and 0 bases from J, with 14 bases between. CDR1 and CDR2 (germline): SGHTA, FQGTGA. The CDR3 region has the DNA TGTGCCAGCAGCCCCCTGGGGCCTGTAGCCAAAAACATTCAGTACTTC. Translation gives CASSPLGPVAKNIQYF.

This clone was found once. The chain is built from TRBV9 and TRBJ1-4; 9 nucleotides align to TRBD1. This CDR3 contains 14 residues. CDR1 SGDLS and CDR2 YYNGEE come from the germline V gene. The V segment lost 4 bases and the J segment 8 bases; nucleotides outside the gene matches: 6. The CDR3 loop is CASSLDRGREKLFF. CDR3 nucleotides: TGTGCCAGCAGCTTGGACAGGGGTAGGGAAAAACTGTTTTTT.